The clone carrying this TCR beta chain was counted once. Its antigen is currently unknown. PCR amplification relied on 60 Vbeta primers (plus 13 Jbeta primers). Assay: immunoSEQ multiplex PCR; the TCRdb copy retains only in-frame clones and omits some. The sample comprises around 130,000 clones, 55% to 75% of which are singletons, and 2.9% rests with the top ten. The ends were cut back, 0 bases at V and 2 bases at J, with 11 bases in the middle. CDR3 size: 16 residues. CDR1 SGHRS and CDR2 YFSETQ come from the germline V gene. The entry originates in a study of cytomegalovirus exposure and HLA in healthy donors. Study-wide results and caveats: HLA alleles showed associations with some 15,000 TCR beta sequences in a later analysis, at a 0.05 false discovery rate. The authors excluded some V segments, including TRBV6-2 and TRBV6-3, as indistinguishable. Researchers reported that a few CMV-associated chains were confirmed in vitro as CMV antigen-specific.

The TCR sequence derives from a human donor in good health. Source material: PBMCs. V is TRBV5-1 and J is TRBJ2-2; D unresolved. The chain's CDR3 is CASSLGAKANTGELFF. CDR3 bases: TGCGCCAGCAGCTTGGGGGCAAAGGCAAACACCGGGGAGCTGTTTTTT.